Listed here are 17 T cell receptor beta chains from one sample, sequenced in a study of CD8+ T cells in alopecia areata. After isolation, RNA underwent reverse transcription to generate cDNA as the sequencing template. Data came from immunoSEQ multiplex PCR; TCRdb stores just in-frame clones and leaves some out. Among tens of thousands of clones, roughly 60% were seen once, and the ten largest hold about 4.9%. The CD4+ cells of five biomarker-study patients went through sorting. This sorting yielded CD25+CD127- cells. Specimen: CD4+ Tregs sorted from blood. Receptors originate from a human donor with alopecia areata.

The chain carries TRBV5-1 and TRBJ2-7; D unresolved. V was clipped by 0 bases and J by 7 bases, with 5 bases between them. CDR3 length: 11 amino acids. Per the germline V gene, CDR1 is SGHRS and CDR2 is YFSETQ. CDR3 loop: CASSLGQEQYF. The CDR3 DNA is TGCGCCAGCAGCTTGGGCCAGGAGCAGTACTTC.

This clone showed up just a few times. The V and J genes are TRBV19 and TRBJ2-7, with 7 nucleotides matching TRBD1. The CDR3 has 14 residues. Germline CDR1 LNHDA, CDR2 SQIVND (reference sequence). Losses at the gene ends were 2 bases for V and 4 bases for J; bases not matched to a gene: 5. CDR3 sequence (DNA): TGTGCCAGTAGTATATTCCGGGACAGTTACGAGCAGTACTTC. Its protein is CASSIFRDSYEQYF.

The chain is built from TRBV4-1 and TRBJ1-6, with TRBD1 matching 8 bases. This CDR3 region has 15 residues. The germline gives CDR1 MGHRA, CDR2 YSYEKL. The V gene end was trimmed by 3 bases and the J gene end by 7 bases; junction bases not matched to a gene: 5. DNA of the CDR3: TGCGCCAGCAGCCAGGACCGGACAGGGAATTCACCCCTCCACTTT. Encoded protein: CASSQDRTGNSPLHF.

The rearrangement links TRBV7-2 to TRBJ2-7; D possibly matches TRBD1 or TRBD2 (6 bases each). V was trimmed by 5 bases and J by 0 bases, leaving 11 bases between them. This CDR3 has 14 residues. CDR1 and CDR2 from the germline V gene are SGHTA and FQGNSA. CDR3: CASSRGASSYEQYF. The CDR3 DNA sequence: TGTGCCAGCAGCAGGGGGGCTAGCTCCTACGAGCAGTACTTC. Variable domain in full (rest from reference TRBV7-2 and TRBJ2-7): GAGVSQSPSNKVTEKGKDVELRCDPISGHTALYWYRQSLGQGLEFLIYFQGNSAPDKSGLPSDRFSAERTGGSVSTLTIQRTQQEDSAVYLCASSRGASSYEQYFGPGTRLTVT.

The genes are TRBV19 and TRBJ1-2, with TRBD1 matching 10 bases. CDR1 is LNHDA and CDR2 is SQIVND in the germline V gene (reference sequence). V was clipped by 9 bases and J by 4 bases; unmatched bases: 8. The CDR3 has 14 residues. The CDR3 is CASMRDRGTYGYTF. CDR3 coding DNA: TGTGCCAGCATGAGGGACAGGGGAACCTATGGCTACACCTTC.

This sequence joins TRBV11-3 and TRBJ2-7; D perhaps matches TRBD2 (5 bases). V was clipped by 1 base and J by 3 bases, with 10 bases between them. This CDR3 contains 14 residues. The germline V gene encodes CDR1 SGHNT and CDR2 YENEEA. The CDR3 DNA reads TGTGCCAGCAGCTTAGTACGGGGAAACTACGAGCAGTACTTC. Residues: CASSLVRGNYEQYF. Combining the CDR3 with reference TRBV11-3 and TRBJ2-7 gives the whole variable domain EAGVVQSPRYKIIEKKQPVAFWCNPISGHNTLYWYLQNLGQGPELLIRYENEEAVDDSQLPKDRFSAERLKGVDSTLKIQPAELGDSAVYLCASSLVRGNYEQYFGPGTRLTVT.

The rearrangement links TRBV18 to TRBJ2-7; 11 bases line up with TRBD1. There are 13 residues in the CDR3. Germline lookup yields CDR1 KGHSH and CDR2 LQKENI. J was trimmed by 6 bases and V by 5 bases; bases with no gene match: 3. CDR3 in DNA: TGTGCCAGCTCAAGTGGGACAGGGGGCGAGCAGTACTTC. Protein: CASSSGTGGEQYF.

The gene calls are TRBV7-8 and TRBJ2-3; D possibly corresponds to TRBD2 (5 bases). The CDR3 contains 14 residues. Germline V gene lookup returns CDR1 SGHVS and CDR2 FQNEAQ. The V and J ends lost 1 base and 5 bases respectively, with 10 bases between them. This chain's CDR3 is CASSLGGPRDTQYF. CDR3 sequence (DNA): TGTGCCAGCAGCTTAGGAGGGCCCAGAGATACGCAGTATTTT.

V is TRBV5-1 and J is TRBJ1-1, with D possibly TRBD1 on 5 matching bases. The CDR3 contains 12 residues. The germline V gene has CDR1 SGHRS and CDR2 YFSETQ. The V and J ends lost 3 bases and 7 bases respectively, with 10 bases between them. CDR3 amino acids: CASSWGGDEAFF. The CDR3 DNA reads as TGCGCCAGCAGCTGGGGGGGAGATGAAGCTTTCTTT.

This clone has at least ten counts. The chain couples TRBV5-1 to TRBJ2-1; 8 nucleotides align to TRBD2. The CDR3 has 15 residues. CDR1 and CDR2 (germline): SGHRS, YFSETQ. Trimming removed 7 bases from V and 3 bases from J; junction bases left unmatched: 9. The CDR3 loop reads CASGRGGANYNEQFF. CDR3 nucleotides: TGCGCCAGCGGCCGGGGGGGAGCTAACTACAATGAGCAGTTCTTC.

The DNA of the CDR3 is TGCGCCAGCAGCTTGCCAGGGAGCGGGAAGGGGACTGAAGCTTTCTTT. Translation: CASSLPGSGKGTEAFF. The V gene is TRBV5-1, the J gene TRBJ1-1; D is possibly TRBD1 (5 bases). Germline V gives CDR1 SGHRS, CDR2 YFSETQ. The CDR3 has 16 amino acids. With 1 base removed from V and 5 bases from J, the gap between germline ends came to 18 bases.

The chain recombines TRBV6-5 with TRBJ1-1; no reliable D call. The V end was cut by 3 bases, the J end by 0 bases, with 11 bases between. Germline V gives CDR1 MNHEY, CDR2 SVGAGI. This CDR3 region has 15 residues. The CDR3 loop is CASSYAFQMNTEAFF. As DNA, the CDR3 is TGTGCCAGCAGTTATGCCTTTCAGATGAACACTGAAGCTTTCTTT.

This chain connects TRBV6-5 to TRBJ1-1; maybe TRBD1 (5 bases). Deletions cut 8 bases from V and 0 bases from J, with 10 bases between. Germline assignment: CDR1 MNHEY and CDR2 SVGAGI. This CDR3 has 13 amino acids. The CDR3 DNA reads as TGTGCCAGCGGAAGGGGCCTGAACACTGAAGCTTTCTTT. Translation gives CASGRGLNTEAFF.

There are a few counts of this clone. The rearrangement joins TRBV7-2 to TRBJ2-7; D unclear. The CDR3 is 13 residues long. The V gene lost 4 bases and the J gene lost 1 base, with 8 bases spanning the gap. Per germline, CDR1 SGHTA and CDR2 FQGNSA. The CDR3 here is CASSSRESYEQYF. CDR3 DNA sequence: TGTGCCAGCAGCTCCAGAGAGTCCTACGAGCAGTACTTC.

This clone occurred once. The CDR3 bases are TGTGCCAGCAGCGTAGGGAACAATCAGCCCCAGCATTTT. This translates into CASSVGNNQPQHF. The chain is built from TRBV9 and TRBJ1-5, with D unresolved. The length of the CDR3 is 13 residues. Trimming left V 0 bases short and J 3 bases short, with 4 bases between. Germline values: CDR1 SGDLS, CDR2 YYNGEE.

This clone was counted a few times. The rearrangement uses TRBV6-6 and TRBJ1-5, with TRBD1 as a possible D gene (5 bases). CDR1 and CDR2 from the germline V gene are MNHNY and SVGAGI (reference sequence). The CDR3 runs to 16 residues. Between the trimmed V and J ends, which lost 4 bases and 0 bases, there was a span of 13 bases. The CDR3 loop is CASSSTDAYSNQPQHF. The CDR3 region has the DNA TGTGCCAGCAGTTCGACAGACGCTTATAGCAATCAGCCCCAGCATTTT.

This clone has more than one count but fewer than ten. The chain uses TRBV28 and TRBJ1-2, with 8 bases aligning to TRBD1. Trimming took 5 bases from V and 1 from J; bases not matched to a gene: 3. The CDR3 runs to 14 residues. Germline-derived CDR1 and CDR2 are MDHEN and SYDVKM. Here the CDR3 DNA reads TGTGCCAGCAGTCCAGGGGGCATTAACTATGGCTACACCTTC. Translated: CASSPGGINYGYTF.